This T cell receptor (beta chain) was obtained from a study of blood T cell repertoires in COVID-19 (TCRdb year 2020). About the investigation overall: Collaborator samples came from the United States, Italy and Spain and covered acute and convalescent phases of COVID-19. The samples were drawn from the first 160 participants of the ongoing ImmuneRACE study and from 950 to 1,500 subjects provided by 6 global collaborators. The repertoires were made available in a free public database intended to serve as a resource for research on the immune response to SARS-CoV-2. Where available, HLA class I and class II types were taken from metadata supplied by the sample provider and were not determined by assay-based typing. The prospective study material was composed of cDNA or gDNA derived from T cells, B-cell-depleted T cells, or PBMCs. The dataset comprised deeply sampled blood TCRbeta repertoires from subjects exposed to, actively infected with, or recovered from COVID-19. Nearly every sample came with metadata listing a de-identified subject ID, COVID-19 status, age in years and sex. The investigation overall reported the following: How much clinical and demographic metadata was included differed by source and by participant, and the metadata was provided uncurated.

The germline ends are 14 bases apart after V is trimmed by 4 bases and J by 2 bases. Including cysteine and phenylalanine, the CDR3 has 16 amino acids. Only the CDR3 portion is preserved as DNA: 48 bases, with reading frame beginning at the first base. The germline V gene specifies SGHAT as CDR1 and FQNNGV as CDR2. TCRbeta CDR3 regions were amplified from genomic DNA by means of the immunoSEQ Assay, a bias-controlled multiplex PCR. The paper's processing steps were these. Nucleated cell counts per sample were estimated from amplification of reference gene primers within the assay. To quantify the absolute abundance of each unique TCRbeta CDR3 rearrangement, sequence reads were collapsed and filtered. For each sample, productive Simpson clonality was calculated as the square root of Simpson's diversity index across productive rearrangements. The table was pulled from immuneACCESS by TCRdb, which kept in-frame rearrangements only. Such tables lose some clones; where checked, under half of the loss comes from unresolved V genes, and the rest has no known cause. V and J calls and clone size are those listed in that table; D and trimming were worked out from the DNA. Within this sample are fewer than 60,000 clones, with roughly nine tenths of them counted one time only. The top ten constitute 3.5% to 4% of the sample.

In regard to this clone: There is no known antigen for this receptor. Within one base of it there is no much larger clone, and no base qualities were kept.

Each collaborating institution followed its own protocols to collect whole blood in K2EDTA tubes. For TCRbeta analysis, collaborators shipped samples in one of three forms: frozen whole blood, isolated PBMCs, or DNA extracted from either of those sample types. The chain joins TRBV11-2 to TRBJ1-4; perhaps TRBD1 is the D gene, with 6 bases matching. The sequenced sample was peripheral blood. The TCR comes from a human donor in a cohort sampled during active COVID-19. In nucleotide form, the sequence is TGTGCCAGCAGCTCATACAGGGCCGGGACTAATGAAAAACTGTTTTTT. Translated, this is CASSSYRAGTNEKLFF.